Below are 19 T cell receptor beta chains sequenced from a single sample in a study of T cell repertoires in cytomegalovirus infection. MiXCR, applied by TCRdb to the reads, yields one record per CDR3 protein. The sample contains 480,000 or so distinct CDR3 sequences, 11% of which appear only once. Sequenced input: PBMCs. Receptors were obtained from a human donor in good health (CMV status not recorded). Some clones in this sample may be carry-over from other donors' samples.

This clonotype appeared many times. The gene calls are TRBV15 and TRBJ2-1, with 10 bases lining up with TRBD2. Trimming removed 7 bases from V and 2 bases from J; junction bases left unmatched: 5. In germline, CDR1 is LNHNV, CDR2 YYDKDF (reference sequence). CDR3 length equals 15 residues. CDR3 bases: TGTGCCACCACCGGCCTAGCGGGAGCCTACAATGAGCAGTTCTTC. Amino acids: CATTGLAGAYNEQFF.

In its sample, this clonotype was seen many times. The chain has TRBV11-1 and TRBJ2-7; 8 bases align to TRBD1. The V and J ends lost 4 bases and 7 bases, in that order; junction bases with no gene match: 9. The CDR3 extends over 14 amino acids. Germline V gene lookup returns CDR1 SGHAT and CDR2 FQDESV (reference sequence). The CDR3 sequence is CASSSDRVKGEQYF. In DNA form, the CDR3 reads TGTGCCAGCAGCTCGGACAGGGTGAAAGGGGAGCAGTACTTC.

The chain recombines TRBV23-1 with TRBJ1-5; D not resolved. TRBV23-1 counts as an open reading frame of uncertain function. The CDR3 totals 17 residues. Trimming took 6 bases from V and 0 from J, leaving 18 bases between them. In DNA, the CDR3 is TGCGCCAGCAGCTCCCGGCGAAGAGATTATAGCAATCAGCCCCAGCATTTT. This codes for CASSSRRRDYSNQPQHF.

This clonotype was counted many times. The genes are TRBV5-4 and TRBJ1-5, with a weak D call TRBD1 (6 bases). Germline assignment: CDR1 SGHNT and CDR2 YYREEE (reference sequence). The V end lost 4 bases, the J end lost 7 bases, and 15 bases lay between the germline ends. CDR3 length: 14 amino acids. The CDR3 region has the DNA TGTGCCAGCAGCGCCGGGACAAATACACAGCCCCAGCATTTT. Translated, it gives CASSAGTNTQPQHF.

This clonotype was seen repeatedly, ten times or more. The rearrangement links TRBV27 to TRBJ2-7, with 13 bases fitting TRBD2. J was trimmed by 3 bases and V by 5 bases; bases with no gene match: 4. The CDR3 consists of 15 residues. Germline loops: CDR1 MNHEY, CDR2 SMNVEV (reference sequence). In nucleotides, the CDR3 is TGTGCCAGCAGTGCCGGGACTAGCGGGATCTACGAGCAGTACTTC. Encoded protein: CASSAGTSGIYEQYF.

This clonotype was seen at least ten times. The V call is TRBV7-2, the J call TRBJ1-5; TRBD1 matches 8 bases. Germline V gene sequence: CDR1 SGHTA, CDR2 FQGNSA. V was pared by 1 base and J by 11 bases, with 4 bases of the junction left unmatched. The CDR3 consists of 13 residues. This CDR3 reads CASSLETGQAQHF. The CDR3 DNA reads TGTGCCAGCAGCTTAGAGACGGGACAGGCCCAGCATTTT.

This clonotype has just a few counts. The J gene is TRBJ2-3, the V gene TRBV20-1; the match to TRBD2 covers 8 bases. CDR1 and CDR2 from the germline V gene are DFQATT and SNEGSKA (reference sequence). CDR3 length: 16 residues. V was clipped by 3 bases and J by 6 bases; unmatched bases: 14. CDR3 sequence reads: CSARGASGGPGDTQYF. The CDR3 DNA reads TGCAGTGCTAGGGGGGCGTCGGGAGGGCCGGGGGATACGCAGTATTTT.

This clonotype was counted at least ten times. The gene calls are TRBV7-2 and TRBJ1-1, with D possibly TRBD1 on 5 matching bases. Germline V lookup: CDR1 SGHTA, CDR2 FQGNSA. The CDR3 length is 14 residues. Trimming pared 0 bases from V and 5 bases from J, leaving 10 bases between. CDR3 region: CASSLALRGTEAFF. In DNA, the CDR3 is TGTGCCAGCAGCTTAGCGCTAAGGGGAACTGAAGCTTTCTTT.

The chain joins TRBV2 to TRBJ1-4; D ambiguous. Germline-derived CDR1 and CDR2 are SNHLY and FYNNEI. The CDR3 runs 13 residues. The V end was cut by 6 bases, the J end by 6 bases, with 11 bases between. The CDR3, as DNA: TGTGCCAGCAGCCCCGGTACTTATGAAAAACTGTTTTTT. Protein sequence: CASSPGTYEKLFF.

This chain uses TRBV3-1 with TRBJ1-2; 10 nucleotides match TRBD1. The V segment lost 8 bases and the J segment 8 bases; nucleotides outside the gene matches: 8. Germline V gene lookup returns CDR1 LGHDT and CDR2 YNNKEL (reference sequence). CDR3 size: 13 residues. The CDR3 region has the DNA TGTGCCAGCTCCGGGACAGGGGTATCCGGCTACACCTTC. Its protein product is CASSGTGVSGYTF.

This clonotype appeared a few times. The chain is built from TRBV10-3 and TRBJ1-6; D unclear. With 3 bases removed from V and 10 bases from J, the gap between germline ends came to 19 bases. CDR3 length: 16 residues. Germline lookup yields CDR1 ENHRY and CDR2 SYGVKD. In DNA form, the CDR3 reads TGTGCCATCAGTGACTCGTCGAACCTGATCGGCTCACCCCTCCACTTT. Translation: CAISDSSNLIGSPLHF.

Remarks on this clonotype: A read error may be the cause here, since a much bigger clone is one base away. The chain joins TRBV28 to TRBJ1-2; tentative D call: TRBD1 (6 bases). The V gene's germline CDR1 is MDHEN and CDR2 SYDVKM. V was pared by 5 bases and J by 4 bases, with 23 bases between. The CDR3 is made up of 17 amino acids. The CDR3 region has the DNA TGTGCCAGCAGTCCATGGACAGTAAGGGGAGGCGGCTATGGCTACACCTTC. Encoded protein: CASSPWTVRGGGYGYTF.

This clonotype was counted many times. The gene calls are TRBV2 and TRBJ2-1; TRBD2 matches at 9 bases. The CDR3 runs to 14 residues. CDR1 and CDR2 (germline): SNHLY, FYNNEI. V gave up 8 bases and J gave up 6 bases; unmatched junction bases: 8. Written as DNA, the CDR3 is TGTGCCAGCCTCGAAATAGCGGGAGCCAATGAGCAGTTCTTC. Translation: CASLEIAGANEQFF.

This clonotype appeared a few times. This chain uses TRBV4-1 with TRBJ2-3, with D perhaps given as TRBD1 or TRBD2 (6 bases each). The V end was cut by 1 base, the J end by 5 bases, with 13 bases between. Germline CDR1 MGHRA, CDR2 YSYEKL. This CDR3 has 15 amino acids. CDR3 protein: CASSQGTRGQDTQYF. CDR3 nucleotide sequence: TGCGCCAGCAGCCAAGGGACCCGGGGGCAAGATACGCAGTATTTT.

Many counts were recorded for this clonotype. This chain links TRBV28 with TRBJ1-1; 9 bases agree with TRBD1. V lost 5 bases and J lost 9; bases outside the gene matches: 13. The CDR3 is made up of 15 amino acids. Germline CDR1 reads MDHEN; CDR2 reads SYDVKM. In DNA, the CDR3 is TGTGCCAGCAGTCCCCTTTTGGGACAGGGCATACAAGCTTTCTTT. It translates to CASSPLLGQGIQAFF.

This clonotype was picked up many times. The chain uses TRBV7-2 and TRBJ1-2; 7 bases fit TRBD1. The CDR3 extends over 14 amino acids. V shed 5 bases and J 8 bases; nucleotides not matched to a gene: 11. Per germline, CDR1 SGHTA and CDR2 FQGNSA. The CDR3 DNA follows: TGTGCCAGCAGCAGTGGGACAGCCGCGTGGGGCTACACCTTC. It translates to CASSSGTAAWGYTF. The full variable domain, rest sourced from reference TRBV7-2 and TRBJ1-2, is GAGVSQSPSNKVTEKGKDVELRCDPISGHTALYWYRQSLGQGLEFLIYFQGNSAPDKSGLPSDRFSAERTGGSVSTLTIQRTQQEDSAVYLCASSSGTAAWGYTFGSGTRLTVV.

The CDR3: CASSPGAIMNGYTF. CDR3 DNA sequence: TGTGCCAGCTCACCAGGCGCCATAATGAATGGCTACACCTTC. This chain connects TRBV18 to TRBJ1-2; D remains unclear. CDR3 size: 14 residues. Germline V CDR1 and CDR2: KGHSH, LQKENI. Trimming shortened V by 2 bases and J by 6 bases, and 13 bases separated the two germline ends.

The rearrangement links TRBV6-5 to TRBJ2-3; D is undetermined. The length of the CDR3 is 16 residues. Trimming stripped 2 bases from V and 2 bases from J, with 14 bases between. CDR1 is MNHEY and CDR2 is SVGAGI in the germline V gene. The CDR3 DNA follows: TGTGCCAGCAGTTACGACCGCCTCGCCGCCACAGATACGCAGTATTTT. Translated: CASSYDRLAATDTQYF.

At least ten counts were recorded for this clonotype. The gene calls are TRBV20-1 and TRBJ1-2; weak D call: TRBD1 (6 bases). This CDR3 spans 15 amino acids. V was cut by 2 bases and J by 5 bases, with 18 bases left in between. Germline loops: CDR1 DFQATT, CDR2 SNEGSKA (reference sequence). The CDR3 sequence: CSARPPPQGSYGYTF. DNA for the CDR3: TGCAGTGCTAGACCCCCACCACAGGGATCTTATGGCTACACCTTC.